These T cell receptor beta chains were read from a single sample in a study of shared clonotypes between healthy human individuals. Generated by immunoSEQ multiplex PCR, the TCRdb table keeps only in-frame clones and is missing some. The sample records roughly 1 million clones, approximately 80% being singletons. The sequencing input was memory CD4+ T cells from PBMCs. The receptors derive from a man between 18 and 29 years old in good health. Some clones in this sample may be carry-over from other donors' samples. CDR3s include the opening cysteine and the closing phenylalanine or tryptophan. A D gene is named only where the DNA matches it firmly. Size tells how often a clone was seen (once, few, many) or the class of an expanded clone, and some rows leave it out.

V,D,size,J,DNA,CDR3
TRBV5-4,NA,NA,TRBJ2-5,TGTGCCAGCAGCCCGCGTTCTGGACAAGAGACCCAGTACTTC,CASSPRSGQETQYF
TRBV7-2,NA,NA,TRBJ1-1,TGTGCCAGCAGCGACAGACAGACCTTGAACACTGAAGCTTTCTTT,CASSDRQTLNTEAFF
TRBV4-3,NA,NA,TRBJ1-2,TGCGCCAGCAGCCAAGAGGGGGCAGGATTCTTCTATGGCTACACCTTC,CASSQEGAGFFYGYTF
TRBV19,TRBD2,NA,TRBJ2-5,TGTGCCAGTACCGGACTAGCGGGAGCTCAAGAGACCCAGTACTTC,CASTGLAGAQETQYF
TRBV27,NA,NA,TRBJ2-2,TGTGCCAGCAGTTGGGGGGCAGGGGCCGGGGAGCTGTTTTTT,CASSWGAGAGELFF
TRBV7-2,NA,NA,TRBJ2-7,TGTGCCAGCAGCTTCGAGTCTAGTGACTCCTACGAGCAGTACTTC,CASSFESSDSYEQYF
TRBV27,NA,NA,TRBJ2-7,TGTGCCAGCAGTTTCGACAGACTGGGGTACGAGCAGTACTTC,CASSFDRLGYEQYF
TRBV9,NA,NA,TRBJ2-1,TGTGCCGGCTCCCGCGGGCCCGGCCATGAGCAGTTCTTC,CAGSRGPGHEQFF
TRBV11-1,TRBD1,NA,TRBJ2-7,TGTGCCAGCAGCTTCGGGACAGGGGTCTACGAGCAGTACTTC,CASSFGTGVYEQYF
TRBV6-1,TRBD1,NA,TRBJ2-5,TGTGCCAGCAAGGGGGCCGCGGACAAGGGGGAGACCCAGTACTTC,CASKGAADKGETQYF
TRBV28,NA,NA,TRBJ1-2,TGTGCCAGCAGTCCTGACCGAAACTATGGCTACACCTTC,CASSPDRNYGYTF
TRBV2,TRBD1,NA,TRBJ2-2,TGTGCCAGCAGAAAGACAGGGGTTGACACCGGGGAGCTGTTTTTT,CASRKTGVDTGELFF
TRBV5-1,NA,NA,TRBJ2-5,TGCGCCAGCAGGACGGGCGAGTACCAAGAGACCCAGTACTTC,CASRTGEYQETQYF
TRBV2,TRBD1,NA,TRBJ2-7,TGTGCCAGCAGAGACAGGGGTGCGTCCTACGAGCAGTACTTC,CASRDRGASYEQYF
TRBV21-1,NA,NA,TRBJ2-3,TGTGCCAGCAGCAAAACCCCCAGGCTAGCGGAAAGCACAGATACGCAGTATTTT,CASSKTPRLAESTDTQYF
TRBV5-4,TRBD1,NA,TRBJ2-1,TGTGCCAGCAGTTTGGGACAGGGATTTTTTGGTGAGCAGTTCTTC,CASSLGQGFFGEQFF
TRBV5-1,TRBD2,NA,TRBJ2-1,TGCGCCAGCAGCTTTAGACTAGCGGGAATAAATGAGCAGTTCTTC,CASSFRLAGINEQFF
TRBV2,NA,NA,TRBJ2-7,TGTGCCAGCAGAGGGGTTCTCGAGCAGTACTTC,CASRGVLEQYF
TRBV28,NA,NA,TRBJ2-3,TGTGCCAGCAGTCTCCCCCGTCGCACAGATACGCAGTATTTT,CASSLPRRTDTQYF
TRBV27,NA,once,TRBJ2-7,TGTGCCAGCAGTTTTTCCCCGGGGGCGATCGATGCGTACTTC,CASSFSPGAIDAYF
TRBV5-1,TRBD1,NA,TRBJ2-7,TGCGCCAGCAGCTCAGGGACAGGGGTCTCCTACGAGCAGTACTTC,CASSSGTGVSYEQYF
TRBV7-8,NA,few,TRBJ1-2,TGTGCCAGCAGCTTGGGGTCTCCCTATGGCTACACCTTC,CASSLGSPYGYTF
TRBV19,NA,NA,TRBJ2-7,TGTGCCAGTAGTATAGTACTAAACTCCTACGAGCAGTACTTC,CASSIVLNSYEQYF
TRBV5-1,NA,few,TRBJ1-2,TGCGCCAGCAGCAGGAGGGGGATGGGCTACACCTTC,CASSRRGMGYTF
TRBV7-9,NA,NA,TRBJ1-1,TGTGCCAGCAGCTTAATGGACGGAGGGAACACTGAAGCTTTCTTT,CASSLMDGGNTEAFF
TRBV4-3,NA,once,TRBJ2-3,TGCGCCAGCAGCCAAGACTCGGGGCTAGCTCACACAGATACGCAGTATTTT,CASSQDSGLAHTDTQYF
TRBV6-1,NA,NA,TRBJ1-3,TGTGCCAGCAGTGAGATAGGCTTCGGAAACACCATATATTTT,CASSEIGFGNTIYF
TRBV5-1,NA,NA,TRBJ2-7,TGCGCCAGCAGCTTGGGAAGCAACGAGCAGTACTTC,CASSLGSNEQYF
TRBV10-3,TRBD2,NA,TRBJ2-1,TGTGCCATCAGACTAGCGGGAAACAATGAGCAGTTCTTC,CAIRLAGNNEQFF
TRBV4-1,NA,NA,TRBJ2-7,TGCGCCAGCAGTGACGTAGGGCAGGCCTCCTACGAGCAGTACTTC,CASSDVGQASYEQYF
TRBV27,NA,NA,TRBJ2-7,TGTGCCAGCAGTTTAGGACCTGTTCGGCGGGGAGTCAACGAGCAGTACTTC,CASSLGPVRRGVNEQYF
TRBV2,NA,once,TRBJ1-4,TGTGCCAGCAGGGATTCGGGACGGGGGTATGAAAAACTGTTTTTT,CASRDSGRGYEKLFF
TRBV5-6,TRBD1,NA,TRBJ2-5,TGTGCCAGCAGCCCAACCGGGACAGGGGGTTACAAGGAAGAGACCCAGTACTTC,CASSPTGTGGYKEETQYF
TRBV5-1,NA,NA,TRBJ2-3,TGCGCCAGCAGCCATGGTTTGGAGCAGGCAGATACGCAGTATTTT,CASSHGLEQADTQYF
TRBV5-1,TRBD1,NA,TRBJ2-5,TGCGCCAGCAGCCCCATCGACAGGGCCTCGGGGACCCAGTACTTC,CASSPIDRASGTQYF
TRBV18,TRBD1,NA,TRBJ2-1,TGTGCCAGCTCGCTAGGGACAGGGAGCTACAATGAGCAGTTCTTC,CASSLGTGSYNEQFF
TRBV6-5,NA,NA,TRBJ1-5,TGTGCCAGCAGTCCCACAGTAGGCAATCAGCCCCAGCATTTT,CASSPTVGNQPQHF
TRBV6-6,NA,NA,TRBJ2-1,TGTGCCAGCAGTTTGGAGGGCCCCTCCTACAATGAGCAGTTCTTC,CASSLEGPSYNEQFF
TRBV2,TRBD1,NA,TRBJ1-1,TGTGCCAGCAACCCCGGACAGGGGCACACTGAAGCTTTCTTT,CASNPGQGHTEAFF
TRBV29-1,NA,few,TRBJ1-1,TGCTCCGTAGCACAGGCTGAAGCTTTCTTT,CSVAQAEAFF
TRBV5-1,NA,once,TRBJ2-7,TGCGCCAGCTCGGGCGGGGACGGTAGGGAGCAGTACTTC,CASSGGDGREQYF
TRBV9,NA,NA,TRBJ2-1,TGTGCCAGCAGCGGCGGGACACTCGGTGAGCAGTTCTTC,CASSGGTLGEQFF
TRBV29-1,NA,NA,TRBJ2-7,TGCAGCGTTGGGACTTATTCCTACGAGCAGTACTTC,CSVGTYSYEQYF
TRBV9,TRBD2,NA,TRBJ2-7,TGTGCCAGCAGCGTAGGGGGTAGCGGGAGGTCCTACGAGCAGTACTTC,CASSVGGSGRSYEQYF
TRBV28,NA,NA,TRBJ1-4,TGTGCCAGCAGCCAGACAGGAGAGGGGGAAAAACTGTTTTTT,CASSQTGEGEKLFF
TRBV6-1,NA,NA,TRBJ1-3,TGTGCCAGCAGTGAAACAGAGGGAAACACCATATATTTT,CASSETEGNTIYF
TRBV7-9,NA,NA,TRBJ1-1,TGTGCCAGCAGCCCTGCCCGAACTGAAGCTTTCTTT,CASSPARTEAFF
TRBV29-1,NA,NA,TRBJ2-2,TGCAGCGTTGCACCCACGGGCCGGGAGCTGTTTTTT,CSVAPTGRELFF
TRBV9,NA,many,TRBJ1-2,TGTGCCAGCAGCGAGCGGGAAGGGCTGTATGGCTACACCTTC,CASSEREGLYGYTF
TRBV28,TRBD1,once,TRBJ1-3,TGTGCCAGCAGTTTTGCGGGACAGGTAACCTCTGGAAACACCATATATTTT,CASSFAGQVTSGNTIYF
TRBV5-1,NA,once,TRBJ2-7,TGCGCCAGCAGCTTGGCCGTACCGGGCGCCCCACTCCGGGACTCCCCCGGGCAGTACTTC,CASSLAVPGAPLRDSPGQYF
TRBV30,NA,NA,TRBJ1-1,TGTGCCTGGAGTGTACGGAACCCAGGGGAAGCTGAAGCTTTCTTT,CAWSVRNPGEAEAFF
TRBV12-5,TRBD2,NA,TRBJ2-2,TGTGCTAGTGGTTTGCCCCTGACTAGCGGGAACACCGGGGAGCTGTTTTTT,CASGLPLTSGNTGELFF
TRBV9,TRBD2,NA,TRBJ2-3,TGTGCCAGCAGCGTAGGACTAGCGGGAGGGGCAGATACGCAGTATTTT,CASSVGLAGGADTQYF
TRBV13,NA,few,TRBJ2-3,TGTGCCAGCAGCTTAGAGCGTTTCACAGATACGCAGTATTTT,CASSLERFTDTQYF
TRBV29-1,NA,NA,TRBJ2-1,TGCAGCGTTGAGGGGCGGTTATACAATGAGCAGTTCTTC,CSVEGRLYNEQFF
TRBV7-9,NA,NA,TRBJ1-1,TGTGCCAGCAGCCTCCCTCCTGGGACTGAAGCTTTCTTT,CASSLPPGTEAFF
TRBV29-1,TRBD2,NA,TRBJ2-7,TGCAGCGTTGTAAGCGGGAGTATCTACGAGCAGTACTTC,CSVVSGSIYEQYF
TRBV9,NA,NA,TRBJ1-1,TGTGCCAGCAGCGTAGAACCGGGACGCACTGAAGCTTTCTTT,CASSVEPGRTEAFF